This T cell receptor beta chain stems from a study of OX40 agonist ivuxolimab in advanced cancers. Turning to the study itself: Participants, 65% to 85% male, averaged roughly 55 years of age, ranging from 23 to 79. A partial response was reached by three patients: one with hepatocellular carcinoma and two with cutaneous melanoma.

Concerning this clone: Its antigen is not known.

General study findings and limits: CD4+ and CD8+ blood T cells expanded clonally by week 6 at 0.1 to 3.0 mg/kg. Expanded clones belonging to CD8+ T cells outnumbered, on average, those of CD4+.

The V end was cut by 6 bases, the J end by 7 bases, with 6 bases between. CDR1 and CDR2 (germline): MNHNS, SASEGT. The CDR3 totals 10 residues. TCRdb's table, derived via immunoSEQ multiplex PCR, lists solely in-frame clones and lacks some. Here the sample spans about 88,000 clones, 85% being singletons. J is TRBJ1-1 and V is TRBV6-1; D is uncertain. The sequenced sample was CD4+ or CD8+ T cells sorted from blood, obtained in a trial of the OX40 agonist ivuxolimab. The receptor comes from an adult with an advanced solid tumor such as melanoma, head and neck, liver or kidney cancer. The CDR3 is CASREVEAFF. The CDR3 DNA reads as TGTGCCAGCAGGGAGGTTGAAGCTTTCTTT.